This TCR beta chain was found in a study of technical replicates of blood from a handful of donors. This CDR3 has 15 amino acids. The trim removed 4 bases at V and 4 bases at J, leaving 7 bases unmatched. Per germline, CDR1 SGHAT and CDR2 FQNNGV. Profiling relied on immunoSEQ multiplex PCR, and the TCRdb table lists in-frame clones only, not all of them. The sample has about 49,000 clones, roughly 90% seen once. This TCR came from a human donor in good health. Some clones in this sample may be carry-over from other donors' samples. The J gene is TRBJ2-1, the V gene TRBV11-2; 7 nucleotides line up with TRBD1. Sequenced material: PBMCs. CDR3 loop: CASSSRGGRYNEQFF. CDR3 sequence (DNA): TGTGCCAGCAGCTCGCGAGGGGGCAGGTACAATGAGCAGTTCTTC.